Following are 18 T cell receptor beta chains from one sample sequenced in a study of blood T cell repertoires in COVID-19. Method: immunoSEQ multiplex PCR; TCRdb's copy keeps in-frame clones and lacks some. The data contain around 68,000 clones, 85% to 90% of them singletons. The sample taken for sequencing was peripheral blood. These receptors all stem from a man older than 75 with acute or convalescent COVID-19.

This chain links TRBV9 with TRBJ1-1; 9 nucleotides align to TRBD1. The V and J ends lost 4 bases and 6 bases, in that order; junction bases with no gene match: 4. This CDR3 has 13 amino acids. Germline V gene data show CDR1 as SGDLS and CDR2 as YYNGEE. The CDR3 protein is CASSPRTGAEAFF. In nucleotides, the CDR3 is TGTGCCAGCAGCCCCCGGACAGGGGCTGAAGCTTTCTTT.

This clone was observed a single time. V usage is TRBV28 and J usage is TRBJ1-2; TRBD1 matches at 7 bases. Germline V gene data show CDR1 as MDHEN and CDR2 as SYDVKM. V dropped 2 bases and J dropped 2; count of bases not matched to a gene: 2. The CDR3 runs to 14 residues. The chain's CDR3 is CASSLGGGNYGYTF. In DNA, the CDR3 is TGTGCCAGCAGTTTAGGAGGGGGCAACTATGGCTACACCTTC.

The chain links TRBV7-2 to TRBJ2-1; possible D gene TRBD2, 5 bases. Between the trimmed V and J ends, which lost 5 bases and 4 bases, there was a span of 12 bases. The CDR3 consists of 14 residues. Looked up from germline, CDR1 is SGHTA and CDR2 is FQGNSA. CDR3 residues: CASSPFGEYNEQFF. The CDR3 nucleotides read TGTGCCAGCAGCCCGTTTGGGGAGTACAATGAGCAGTTCTTC.

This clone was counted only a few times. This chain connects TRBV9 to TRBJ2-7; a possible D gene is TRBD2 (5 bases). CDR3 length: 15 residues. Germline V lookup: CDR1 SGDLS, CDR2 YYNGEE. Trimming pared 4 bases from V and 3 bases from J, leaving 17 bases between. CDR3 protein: CASSLTQTGNYEQYF. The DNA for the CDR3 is TGTGCCAGCAGCCTCACCCAGACGGGGAACTACGAGCAGTACTTC.

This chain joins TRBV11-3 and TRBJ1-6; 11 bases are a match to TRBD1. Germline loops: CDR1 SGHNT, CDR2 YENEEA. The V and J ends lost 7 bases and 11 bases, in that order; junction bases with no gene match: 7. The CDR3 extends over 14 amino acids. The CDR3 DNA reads TGTGCCAGCACCCAGGACAGGGGGCTAACACCCCTCCACTTT. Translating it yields CASTQDRGLTPLHF.

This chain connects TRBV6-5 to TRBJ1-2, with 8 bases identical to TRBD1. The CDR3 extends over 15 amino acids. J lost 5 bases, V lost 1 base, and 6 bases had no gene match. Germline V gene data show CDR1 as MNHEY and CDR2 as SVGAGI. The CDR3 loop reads CASSYFDRGTYGYTF. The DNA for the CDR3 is TGTGCCAGCAGTTACTTTGACAGGGGTACTTATGGCTACACCTTC.

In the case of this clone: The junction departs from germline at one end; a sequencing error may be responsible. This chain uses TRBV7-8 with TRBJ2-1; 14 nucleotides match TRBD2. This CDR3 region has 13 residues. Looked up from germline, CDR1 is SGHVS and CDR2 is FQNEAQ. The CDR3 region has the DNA TGTGCCAGCAGCTCGGGACTAGCGGGAGAGCGGTTCTTC. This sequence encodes CASSSGLAGERFF.

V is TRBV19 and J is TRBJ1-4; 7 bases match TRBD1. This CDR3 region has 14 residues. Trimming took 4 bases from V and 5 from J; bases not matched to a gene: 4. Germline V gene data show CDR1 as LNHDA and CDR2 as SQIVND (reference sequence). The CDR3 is CASSKGQPNEKLFF. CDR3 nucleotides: TGTGCCAGTAGTAAGGGACAGCCGAATGAAAAACTGTTTTTT. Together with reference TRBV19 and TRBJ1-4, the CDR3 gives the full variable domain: DGGITQSPKYLFRKEGQNVTLSCEQNLNHDAMYWYRQDPGQGLRLIYYSQIVNDFQKGDIAEGYSVSREKKESFPLTVTSAQKNPTAFYLCASSKGQPNEKLFFGSGTQLSVL.

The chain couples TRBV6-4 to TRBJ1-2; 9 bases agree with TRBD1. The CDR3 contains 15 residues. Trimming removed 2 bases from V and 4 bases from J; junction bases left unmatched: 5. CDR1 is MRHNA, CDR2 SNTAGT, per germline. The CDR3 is CASSDPRQGVYGYTF. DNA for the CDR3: TGTGCCAGCAGTGACCCCCGACAGGGGGTCTATGGCTACACCTTC.

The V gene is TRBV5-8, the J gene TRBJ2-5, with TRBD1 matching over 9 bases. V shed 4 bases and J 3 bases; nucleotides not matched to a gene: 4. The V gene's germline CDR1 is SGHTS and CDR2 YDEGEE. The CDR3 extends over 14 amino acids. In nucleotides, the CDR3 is TGTGCCAGCAGCCCGCGGACAGGGGAAGAGACCCAGTACTTC. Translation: CASSPRTGEETQYF. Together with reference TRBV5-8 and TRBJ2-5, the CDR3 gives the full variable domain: EAGVTQSPTHLIKTRGQQATLRCSPISGHTSVYWYQQALGLGLQFLLWYDEGEERNRGNFPPRFSGRQFPNYSSELNVNALELEDSALYLCASSPRTGEETQYFGPGTRLLVL.

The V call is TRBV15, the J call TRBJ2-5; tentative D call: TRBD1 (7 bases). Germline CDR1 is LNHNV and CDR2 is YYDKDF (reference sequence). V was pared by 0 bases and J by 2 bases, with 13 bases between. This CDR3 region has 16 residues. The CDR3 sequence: CATSRDRQGGQETQYF. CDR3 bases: TGTGCCACCAGCAGAGATCGGCAGGGGGGACAAGAGACCCAGTACTTC.

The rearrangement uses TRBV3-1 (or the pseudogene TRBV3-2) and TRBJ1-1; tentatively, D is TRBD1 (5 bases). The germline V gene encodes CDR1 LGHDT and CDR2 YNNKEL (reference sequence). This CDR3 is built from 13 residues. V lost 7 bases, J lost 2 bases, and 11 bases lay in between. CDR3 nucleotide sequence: TGTGCCAGCAACTCAGGGTTTAACACTGAAGCTTTCTTT. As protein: CASNSGFNTEAFF.

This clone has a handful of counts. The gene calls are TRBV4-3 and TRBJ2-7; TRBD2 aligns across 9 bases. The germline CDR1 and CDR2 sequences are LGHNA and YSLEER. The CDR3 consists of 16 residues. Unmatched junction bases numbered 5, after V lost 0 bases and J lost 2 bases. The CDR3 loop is CASSQDRGLAPYEQYF. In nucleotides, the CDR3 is TGCGCCAGCAGCCAAGATAGGGGACTAGCCCCCTACGAGCAGTACTTC.

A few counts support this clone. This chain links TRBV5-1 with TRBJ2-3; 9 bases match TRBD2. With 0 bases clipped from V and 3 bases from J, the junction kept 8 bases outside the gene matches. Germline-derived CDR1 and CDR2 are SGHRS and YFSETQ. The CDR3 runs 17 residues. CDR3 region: CASSLGAGGPMTDTQYF. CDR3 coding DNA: TGCGCCAGCAGCTTGGGGGCGGGAGGGCCAATGACAGATACGCAGTATTTT. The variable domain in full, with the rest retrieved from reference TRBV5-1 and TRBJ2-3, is KAGVTQTPRYLIKTRGQQVTLSCSPISGHRSVSWYQQTPGQGLQFLFEYFSETQRNKGNFPGRFSGRQFSNSRSEMNVSTLELGDSALYLCASSLGAGGPMTDTQYFGPGTRLTVL.

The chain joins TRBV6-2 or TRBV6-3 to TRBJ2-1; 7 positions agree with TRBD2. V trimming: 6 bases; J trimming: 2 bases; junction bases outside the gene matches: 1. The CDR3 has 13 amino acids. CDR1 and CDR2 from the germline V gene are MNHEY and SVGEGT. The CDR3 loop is CASSGLAYNEQFF. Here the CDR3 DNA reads TGTGCCAGCAGCGGACTAGCCTACAATGAGCAGTTCTTC.

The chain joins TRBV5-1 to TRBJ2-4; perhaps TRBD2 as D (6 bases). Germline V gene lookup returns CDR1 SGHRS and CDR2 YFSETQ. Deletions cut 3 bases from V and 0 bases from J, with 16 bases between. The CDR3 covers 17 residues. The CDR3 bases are TGCGCCAGCAGCTGGGGGGACCGCGGAATAGCCAAAAACATTCAGTACTTC. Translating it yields CASSWGDRGIAKNIQYF. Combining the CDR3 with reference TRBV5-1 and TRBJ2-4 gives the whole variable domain KAGVTQTPRYLIKTRGQQVTLSCSPISGHRSVSWYQQTPGQGLQFLFEYFSETQRNKGNFPGRFSGRQFSNSRSEMNVSTLELGDSALYLCASSWGDRGIAKNIQYFGAGTRLSVL.

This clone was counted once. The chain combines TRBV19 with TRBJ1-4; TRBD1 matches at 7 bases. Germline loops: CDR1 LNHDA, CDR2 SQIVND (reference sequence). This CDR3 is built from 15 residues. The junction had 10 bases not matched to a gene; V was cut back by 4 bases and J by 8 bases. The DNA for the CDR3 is TGTGCCAGTAGTAAAGGACGGGGGACAGTGGAAAAACTGTTTTTT. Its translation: CASSKGRGTVEKLFF. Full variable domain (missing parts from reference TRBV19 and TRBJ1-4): DGGITQSPKYLFRKEGQNVTLSCEQNLNHDAMYWYRQDPGQGLRLIYYSQIVNDFQKGDIAEGYSVSREKKESFPLTVTSAQKNPTAFYLCASSKGRGTVEKLFFGSGTQLSVL.

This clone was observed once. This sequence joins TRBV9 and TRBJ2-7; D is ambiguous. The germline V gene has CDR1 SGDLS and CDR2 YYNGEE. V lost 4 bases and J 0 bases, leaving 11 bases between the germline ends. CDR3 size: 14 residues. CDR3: CASSPQVSSYEQYF. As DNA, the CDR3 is TGTGCCAGCAGCCCTCAAGTGAGCTCCTACGAGCAGTACTTC.